This T cell receptor beta chain was identified in a study of cytomegalovirus exposure and HLA in healthy donors. Each of the donors was a healthy bone marrow donor. The V end was cut by 4 bases, the J end by 0 bases, with 11 bases between. CDR1 and CDR2 (germline): SEHNR, FQNEAQ (reference sequence). The CDR3 is 15 amino acids. Findings and limits, study-wide: Through in vitro validation, a few CMV-associated chains were shown to be specific for CMV antigens. Some public TCRs appeared in many individuals, while most sequences were rare. Near-uniform donor sequencing depth was presumed by presence/absence analyses.

In the PCR, 60 Vbeta and 13 Jbeta primers were used. Produced via immunoSEQ multiplex PCR; TCRdb's table is partial and in-frame only. The table lists fewer than 200,000 clones, around 83% of them singletons. With regard to this clone: The antigen remains unidentified.

J is TRBJ2-3 and V is TRBV7-9; D is undetermined. Sequenced material: PBMCs. The sequence came from a woman under 30 in good health and CMV-seronegative. CDR3 sequence: CASSSPTHSTDTQYF. CDR3 nucleotide sequence: TGTGCCAGCAGCTCGCCGACACACAGCACAGATACGCAGTATTTT.